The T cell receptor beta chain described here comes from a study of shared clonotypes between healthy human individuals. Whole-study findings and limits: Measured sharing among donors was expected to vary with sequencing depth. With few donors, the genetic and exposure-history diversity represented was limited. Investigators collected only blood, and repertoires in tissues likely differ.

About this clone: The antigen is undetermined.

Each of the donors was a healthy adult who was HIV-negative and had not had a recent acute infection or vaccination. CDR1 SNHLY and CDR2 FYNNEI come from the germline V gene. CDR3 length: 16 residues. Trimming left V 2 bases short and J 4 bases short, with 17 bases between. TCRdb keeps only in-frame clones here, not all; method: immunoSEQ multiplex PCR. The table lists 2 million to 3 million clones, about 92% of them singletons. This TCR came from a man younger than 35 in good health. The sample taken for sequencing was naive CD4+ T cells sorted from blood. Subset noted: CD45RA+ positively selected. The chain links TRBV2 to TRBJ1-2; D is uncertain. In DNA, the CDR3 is TGTGCCAGCAGTGAAATGGAAGGAGATAACCCCTATGGCTACACCTTC. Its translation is CASSEMEGDNPYGYTF. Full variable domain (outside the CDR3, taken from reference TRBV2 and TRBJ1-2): EPEVTQTPSHQVTQMGQEVILRCVPISNHLYFYWYRQILGQKVEFLVSFYNNEISEKSEIFDDQFSVERPDGSNFTLKIRSTKLEDSAMYFCASSEMEGDNPYGYTFGSGTRLTVV.